The TCR beta chain described here comes from a study of blood T cell repertoires in COVID-19 (dated by TCRdb to the early 2020s). Looking at the study overall: Samples from collaborators originated in the United States, Italy and Spain and spanned both the acute and convalescent phases of COVID-19. Nearly every sample came with metadata listing a de-identified subject ID, COVID-19 status, age in years and sex. The prospective study material was composed of cDNA or gDNA derived from T cells, B-cell-depleted T cells, or PBMCs. The repertoires were released in a freely available public database meant as a resource for research on the immune response to SARS-CoV-2. Subjects who had been exposed to COVID-19, were actively infected with it, or had recovered from it provided the deeply sampled blood TCRbeta repertoires that made up the dataset. The samples were drawn from two sources: the first 160 participants of the ongoing ImmuneRACE study, and about 1,300 subjects contributed by 6 global collaborators. Where available, HLA class I and class II types were taken from metadata supplied by the sample provider and were not determined by assay-based typing. What the study reported, not specific to this receptor: The amount of clinical and demographic metadata varied by source and participant and was provided uncurated.

CDR3 length: 13 amino acids, cysteine to phenylalanine. CDR3 DNA is the only sequence kept; it has 39 bases, read in frame from the first base. The germline V gene gives CDR1 as MNHEY and CDR2 as SVGAGI. V sheds 6 bases and J sheds 3 bases, leaving 11 bases between their ends. TCRbeta CDR3 regions were amplified from genomic DNA by means of the immunoSEQ Assay, a bias-controlled multiplex PCR. Per the source publication's procedure: The number of nucleated cells in each sample was estimated from the amplification of reference gene primers within the assay. To quantify the absolute abundance of each unique TCRbeta CDR3 rearrangement, sequence reads were collapsed and filtered. For each sample, productive Simpson clonality was calculated as the square root of Simpson's diversity index across productive rearrangements. In its TCRdb copy, this immuneACCESS table keeps in-frame sequences only and misses some clones. Where compared with another copy, unresolved V genes explain less than half of these, and the others have no known cause. That table gives V, J and clone size, and the DNA gave D and trimming. The sample yields 120,000 to 150,000 clones; approximately 80% were counted once. The biggest ten clones account for approximately 6.1% of the sample.

Regarding this clone: Its antigen remains undetermined. The sample holds no much larger clone one base away, and base qualities are not on file.

Whole blood was collected in K2EDTA tubes by collaborating institutions according to the institutions' own protocols. For TCRbeta analysis, collaborators shipped samples in one of three forms: frozen whole blood, isolated PBMCs, or DNA extracted from either of those sample types. The chain is assembled from TRBV6-5 and TRBJ1-2, with the D gene uncertain. Sequencing was carried out using peripheral blood. The clonotype originates from a human donor in a cohort sampled during active COVID-19. The nucleotides read TGTGCCAGCAGCGGGGTGGTGGACTATGGCTACACCTTC. Its amino acids are CASSGVVDYGYTF.